The next 17 T cell receptor beta chains were all read from a single sample in a study of blood T cell repertoires in COVID-19. Only in-frame clones appear in the TCRdb table, and some are missing; sequencing was by immunoSEQ multiplex PCR. In the table there are under 140,000 clones, 82% of which are singletons. The sequenced material came from peripheral blood. Receptors were obtained from a woman in her sixties or seventies with acute or convalescent COVID-19.

The CDR3 region has the DNA TGCGCCAGCTCCCCCCACGCGGGCCGCGAAGAGCAGTTCTTC. This sequence encodes CASSPHAGREEQFF. The chain recombines TRBV4-1 with TRBJ2-1, with D possibly being TRBD2 (5 bases). With 8 bases removed from V and 10 bases from J, the gap between germline ends came to 21 bases. CDR3 size: 14 residues. Germline V gene data show CDR1 as MGHRA and CDR2 as YSYEKL.

The J gene is TRBJ1-5, the V gene TRBV21-1. TRBV21-1 corresponds to a pseudogene. This CDR3 comprises 16 residues. The CDR3 loop reads CASPGLAPGSNQPQHF. CDR3 nucleotides: TGTGCCAGCCCGGGGTTGGCCCCGGGGAGCAATCAGCCCCAGCATTTT.

The chain links TRBV11-2 to TRBJ2-1; 9 bases map to TRBD2. The CDR3 loop spans 15 amino acids. Unmatched junction bases numbered 6, after V lost 3 bases and J lost 6 bases. CDR1 is SGHAT and CDR2 is FQNNGV in the germline V gene. CDR3 sequence reads: CASSFKRGEFNEQFF. CDR3 DNA sequence: TGTGCCAGCAGCTTTAAGCGGGGGGAATTCAATGAGCAGTTCTTC.

V is TRBV5-6 and J is TRBJ2-7; D is undetermined. V dropped 3 bases and J dropped 2 bases, with 12 bases sitting between them. Germline CDR1 SGHDT, CDR2 YYEEEE. This CDR3 region has 14 residues. Written as DNA, the CDR3 is TGTGCCAGCAGCTCCGAGGCCGGCACCTACGAGCAGTACTTC. Its protein is CASSSEAGTYEQYF.

J is TRBJ2-3 and V is TRBV27; TRBD2 is a possible D gene (7 bases). This CDR3 comprises 17 residues. Trimming removed 4 bases at V and 6 bases at J, with 23 bases between. From germline, CDR1 is MNHEY and CDR2 SMNVEV (reference sequence). Written as DNA, the CDR3 is TGTGCCAGCAGTTGGAAACCCCGGGGGGCAAACCCCGATACGCAGTATTTT. The encoded protein is CASSWKPRGANPDTQYF.

The CDR3 region is CASGQRTQDNTEAFF. In nucleotides, the CDR3 is TGTGCCAGCGGCCAGCGGACCCAGGACAACACTGAAGCTTTCTTT. This rearrangement joins TRBV11-3 to TRBJ1-1; no clear D. The CDR3 is 15 amino acids. Germline lookup yields CDR1 SGHNT and CDR2 YENEEA. V was pared by 8 bases and J by 2 bases, with 18 bases between.

The J gene is TRBJ1-2, the V gene TRBV6-2 or TRBV6-3; tentatively, D is TRBD1 (5 bases). Germline loops: CDR1 MNHEY, CDR2 SVGEGT. The CDR3 runs 16 residues. V was clipped by 5 bases and J by 4 bases, with 20 bases between them. CDR3 nucleotides: TGTGCCAGCAGTCCCGAGTTCGGGGGAGCAGGCTATGGCTACACCTTC. Protein: CASSPEFGGAGYGYTF.

This rearrangement joins TRBV30 to TRBJ2-3, with a weak D call TRBD1 (5 bases). Trimming cost V 3 bases and J 8 bases, with 15 bases left between them. Germline CDR1 GTSNPN, CDR2 SVGIG (reference sequence). CDR3 length: 13 residues. In DNA, the CDR3 is TGTGCCTGGAGCCCCATCACAGGATCTACGCAGTATTTT. Translating it yields CAWSPITGSTQYF.

CDR3 DNA: TGTGCCAGCATAATGATAGAGTCTAATAACTATGGCTACACCTTC. As protein: CASIMIESNNYGYTF. V gene TRBV21-1 combines with J gene TRBJ1-2. TRBV21-1 is a pseudogene. The CDR3 is made up of 15 amino acids.

This clone was picked up a small number of times. The chain has TRBV18 and TRBJ1-2, with D perhaps TRBD1 (6 bases). This CDR3 is built from 15 residues. The germline V gene has CDR1 KGHSH and CDR2 LQKENI. Trimming shortened V by 2 bases and J by 8 bases, and 18 bases separated the two germline ends. CDR3 sequence: CASSPETGTPRGYTF. The CDR3 nucleotides are TGTGCCAGCTCACCAGAGACCGGGACACCTAGAGGCTACACCTTC.

The chain links TRBV2 to TRBJ1-6; D might be TRBD1 (5 bases). Germline loops: CDR1 SNHLY, CDR2 FYNNEI. This CDR3 has 14 amino acids. Deletions cut 9 bases from V and 7 bases from J, with 16 bases between. In DNA form, the CDR3 reads TGTGCCAGTGGGGCGGGAGGGAGGAATTCACCCCTCCACTTT. Protein product: CASGAGGRNSPLHF.

V usage is TRBV24-1 and J usage is TRBJ1-1; D unresolved. CDR3 length: 14 residues. Trimming removed 2 bases from V and 1 base from J, with 7 bases in between. The germline CDR1 and CDR2 sequences are KGHDR and SFDVKD. The CDR3: CATSDSSKNTEAFF. The CDR3, as DNA: TGTGCCACCAGTGATTCATCAAAGAACACTGAAGCTTTCTTT.

The CDR3 loop is CASPDRAADTQYF. CDR3 sequence (DNA): TGTGCCAGTCCCGACAGGGCTGCCGATACGCAGTATTTT. The rearrangement joins TRBV13 to TRBJ2-3; 7 bases agree with TRBD1. The CDR3 covers 13 residues. The V segment lost 9 bases and the J segment 6 bases; nucleotides outside the gene matches: 9. In germline, CDR1 is PRHDT, CDR2 FYEKMQ (reference sequence). The variable domain in full, completed from reference TRBV13 and TRBJ2-3, reads AAGVIQSPRHLIKEKRETATLKCYPIPRHDTVYWYQQGPGQDPQFLISFYEKMQSDKGSIPDRFSAQQFSDYHSELNMSSLELGDSALYFCASPDRAADTQYFGPGTRLTVL.

The chain uses TRBV5-5 and TRBJ1-5; D is unresolved. CDR1 and CDR2 from the germline V gene are SGHKS and YYEKEE (reference sequence). The CDR3 length is 13 residues. Trimming cost V 0 bases and J 4 bases, with 5 bases left between them. CDR3 coding DNA: TGTGCCAGCAGCTTGGCACGGAATCAGCCCCAGCATTTT. Protein: CASSLARNQPQHF.

DNA for the CDR3: TGTGCCAGTAGTATCTCCCAGACATCCAACTCTGGGGCCAACGTCCTGACTTTC. It translates to CASSISQTSNSGANVLTF. The chain is built from TRBV19 and TRBJ2-6; D gene unclear. Germline values: CDR1 LNHDA, CDR2 SQIVND (reference sequence). V was clipped by 3 bases and J by 0 bases, with 15 bases between them. The CDR3 loop spans 18 amino acids.

The rearrangement uses TRBV28 and TRBJ1-2, with a possible D match to TRBD1 (6 bases). The germline gives CDR1 MDHEN, CDR2 SYDVKM. CDR3 size: 13 residues. Trimming removed 4 bases from V and 4 bases from J, with 10 bases in between. The CDR3 reads CASSSDSPYGYTF. The DNA for the CDR3 is TGTGCCAGCAGTTCGGACAGTCCCTATGGCTACACCTTC.

The chain joins TRBV9 to TRBJ2-6; TRBD1 aligns across 11 bases. V shed 6 bases and J 2 bases; nucleotides not matched to a gene: 10. CDR1 and CDR2 from the germline V gene are SGDLS and YYNGEE. CDR3 length: 18 residues. The CDR3: CASTASRDRGAGANVLTF. The CDR3 nucleotides read TGTGCCAGCACAGCGTCCCGGGACAGGGGGGCTGGGGCCAACGTCCTGACTTTC.